This T cell receptor beta chain derives from a study of cytomegalovirus exposure and HLA in healthy donors. Whole-study findings and limits: Only CMV serostatus was available as immune exposure information.

Amplification used 60 Vbeta primers and 13 Jbeta primers. Using immunoSEQ multiplex PCR, the repertoire was profiled, and TCRdb retains in-frame clones only, with some absent. This sample has around 170,000 clones, with roughly four fifths found just once. Details on this clone: What it binds is not known.

V was clipped by 0 bases and J by 8 bases, with 11 bases between them. The CDR3 covers 13 residues. Germline CDR1 reads SGHRS; CDR2 reads YFSETQ. This chain uses TRBV5-1 with TRBJ1-2; no definite D call. The sample taken for sequencing was PBMCs. The clonotype originates from a woman between 45 and 60 years old in good health and CMV-seronegative. Here the CDR3 reads CASSLERGLGYTF. CDR3 bases: TGCGCCAGCAGCTTGGAACGAGGACTGGGCTACACCTTC.